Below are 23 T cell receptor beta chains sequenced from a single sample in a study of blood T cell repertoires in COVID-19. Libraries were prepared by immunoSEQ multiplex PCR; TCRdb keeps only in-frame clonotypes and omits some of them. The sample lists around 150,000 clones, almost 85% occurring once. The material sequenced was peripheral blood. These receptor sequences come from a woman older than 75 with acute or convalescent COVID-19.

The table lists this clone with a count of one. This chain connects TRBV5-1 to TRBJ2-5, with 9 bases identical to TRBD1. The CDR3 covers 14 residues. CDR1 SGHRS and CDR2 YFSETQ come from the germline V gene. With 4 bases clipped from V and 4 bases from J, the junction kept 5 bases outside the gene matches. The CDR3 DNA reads TGCGCCAGCAGCCCGACAGGGGGTCGAGAGACCCAGTACTTC. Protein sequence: CASSPTGGRETQYF.

The CDR3 DNA sequence: TGTGCCAGCAGCCAAGATCGAAGGGAGGGCTACACCTTC. Amino acids: CASSQDRREGYTF. The rearrangement links TRBV3-1 (or the pseudogene TRBV3-2) to TRBJ1-2; no reliable D call. CDR1 LGHDT and CDR2 YNNKEL come from the germline V gene (reference sequence). The CDR3 covers 13 residues. V lost 0 bases and J 8 bases, leaving 10 bases between the germline ends.

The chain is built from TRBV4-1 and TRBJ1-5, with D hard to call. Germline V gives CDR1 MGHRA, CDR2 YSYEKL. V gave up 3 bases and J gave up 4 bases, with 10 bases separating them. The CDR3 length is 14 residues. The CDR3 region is CASSHVGVNQPQHF. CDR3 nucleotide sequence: TGCGCCAGCAGCCATGTCGGGGTGAATCAGCCCCAGCATTTT.

The CDR3 sequence is CASSVEGGAGAIRNEQFF. The CDR3 DNA reads TGTGCCAGCAGCGTAGAAGGGGGAGCGGGAGCCATAAGAAATGAGCAGTTCTTC. The rearrangement uses TRBV9 and TRBJ2-1; TRBD2 matches 8 bases. CDR3 length: 18 amino acids. Germline CDR1 is SGDLS and CDR2 is YYNGEE. V dropped 0 bases and J dropped 7; count of bases not matched to a gene: 15.

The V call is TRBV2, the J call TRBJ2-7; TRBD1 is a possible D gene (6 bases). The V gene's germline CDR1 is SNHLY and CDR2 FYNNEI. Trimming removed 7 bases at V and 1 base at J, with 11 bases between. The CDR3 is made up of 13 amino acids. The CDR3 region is CASKQGVSYEQYF. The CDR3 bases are TGTGCCAGCAAACAGGGAGTTTCCTACGAGCAGTACTTC.

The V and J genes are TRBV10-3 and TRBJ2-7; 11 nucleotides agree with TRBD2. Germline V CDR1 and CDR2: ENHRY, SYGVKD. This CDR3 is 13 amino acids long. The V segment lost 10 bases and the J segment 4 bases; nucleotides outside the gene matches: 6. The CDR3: CATKGTSGYEQYF. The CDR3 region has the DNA TGTGCCACCAAGGGGACTAGCGGTTACGAGCAGTACTTC.

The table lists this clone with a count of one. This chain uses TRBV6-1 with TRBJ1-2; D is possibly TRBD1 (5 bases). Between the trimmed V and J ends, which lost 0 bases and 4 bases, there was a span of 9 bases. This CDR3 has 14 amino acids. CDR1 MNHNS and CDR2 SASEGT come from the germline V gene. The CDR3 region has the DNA TGTGCCAGCAGTGAAGCGGCAGGGATCTATGGCTACACCTTC. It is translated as CASSEAAGIYGYTF.

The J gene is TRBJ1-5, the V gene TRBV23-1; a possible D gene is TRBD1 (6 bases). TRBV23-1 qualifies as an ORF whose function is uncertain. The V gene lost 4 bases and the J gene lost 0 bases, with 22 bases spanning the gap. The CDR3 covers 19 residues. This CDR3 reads CASSPFRQGRVYSNQPQHF. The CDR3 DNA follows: TGCGCCAGCAGTCCCTTTCGGCAGGGGAGGGTTTATAGCAATCAGCCCCAGCATTTT.

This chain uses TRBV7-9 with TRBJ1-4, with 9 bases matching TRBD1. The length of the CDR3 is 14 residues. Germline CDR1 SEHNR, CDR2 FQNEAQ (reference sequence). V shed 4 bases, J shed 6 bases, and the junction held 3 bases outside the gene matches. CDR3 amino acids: CASSSGTGYEKLFF. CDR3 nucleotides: TGTGCCAGCAGCTCCGGGACAGGGTATGAAAAACTGTTTTTT.

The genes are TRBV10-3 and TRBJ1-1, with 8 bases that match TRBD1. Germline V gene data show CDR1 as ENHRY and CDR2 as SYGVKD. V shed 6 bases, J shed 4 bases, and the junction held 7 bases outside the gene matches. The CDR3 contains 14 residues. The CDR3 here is CAIRDRESSTEAFF. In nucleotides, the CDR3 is TGTGCCATCAGGGACAGGGAGAGCAGCACTGAAGCTTTCTTT.

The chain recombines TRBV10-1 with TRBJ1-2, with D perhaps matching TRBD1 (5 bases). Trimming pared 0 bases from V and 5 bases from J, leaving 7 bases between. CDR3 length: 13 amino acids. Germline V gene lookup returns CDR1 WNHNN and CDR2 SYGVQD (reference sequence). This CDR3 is CASSESTAYGYTF. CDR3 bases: TGCGCCAGCAGTGAGTCGACAGCTTATGGCTACACCTTC.

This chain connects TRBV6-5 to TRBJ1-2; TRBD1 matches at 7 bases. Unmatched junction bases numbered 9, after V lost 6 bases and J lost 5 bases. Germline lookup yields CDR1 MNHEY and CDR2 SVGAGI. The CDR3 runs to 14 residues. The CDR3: CASRRQGNGYGYTF. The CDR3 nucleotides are TGTGCCAGCAGAAGACAGGGAAATGGATATGGCTACACCTTC.

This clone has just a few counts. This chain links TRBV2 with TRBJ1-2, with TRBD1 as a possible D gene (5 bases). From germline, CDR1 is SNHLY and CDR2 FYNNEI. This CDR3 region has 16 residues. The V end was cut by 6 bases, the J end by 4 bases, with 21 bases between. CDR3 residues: CASSAAEGTAGYGYTF. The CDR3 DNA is TGTGCCAGCAGCGCCGCGGAGGGGACCGCGGGCTATGGCTACACCTTC.

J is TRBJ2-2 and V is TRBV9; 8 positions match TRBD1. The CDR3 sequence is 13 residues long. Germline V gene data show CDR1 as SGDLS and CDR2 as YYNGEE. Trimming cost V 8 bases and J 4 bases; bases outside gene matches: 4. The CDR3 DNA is TGTGCCAGTGGCAGGGGGCCCACCGGGGAGCTGTTTTTT. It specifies CASGRGPTGELFF.

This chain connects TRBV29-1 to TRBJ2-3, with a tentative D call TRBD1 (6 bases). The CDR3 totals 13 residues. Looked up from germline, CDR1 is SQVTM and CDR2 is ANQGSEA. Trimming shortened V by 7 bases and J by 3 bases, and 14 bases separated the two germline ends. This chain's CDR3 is CSGRGGRTDTQYF. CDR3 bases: TGCAGCGGTAGAGGGGGAAGAACAGATACGCAGTATTTT.

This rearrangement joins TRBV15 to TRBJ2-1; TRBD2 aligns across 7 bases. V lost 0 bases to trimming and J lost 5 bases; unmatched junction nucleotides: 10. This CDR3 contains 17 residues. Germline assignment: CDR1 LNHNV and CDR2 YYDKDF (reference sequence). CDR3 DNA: TGTGCCACCAGCAGAGATTCCCGGAGACTAGCTCACAATGAGCAGTTCTTC. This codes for CATSRDSRRLAHNEQFF. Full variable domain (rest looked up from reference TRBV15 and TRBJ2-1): DAMVIQNPRYQVTQFGKPVTLSCSQTLNHNVMYWYQQKSSQAPKLLFHYYDKDFNNEADTPDNFQSRRPNTSFCFLDIRSPGLGDTAMYLCATSRDSRRLAHNEQFFGPGTRLTVL.

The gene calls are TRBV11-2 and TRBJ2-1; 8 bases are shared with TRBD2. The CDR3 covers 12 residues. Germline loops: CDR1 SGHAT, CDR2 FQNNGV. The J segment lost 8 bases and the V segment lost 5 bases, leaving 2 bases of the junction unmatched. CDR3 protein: CASSQTSDEQFF. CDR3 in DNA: TGTGCCAGCAGCCAGACTAGCGATGAGCAGTTCTTC.

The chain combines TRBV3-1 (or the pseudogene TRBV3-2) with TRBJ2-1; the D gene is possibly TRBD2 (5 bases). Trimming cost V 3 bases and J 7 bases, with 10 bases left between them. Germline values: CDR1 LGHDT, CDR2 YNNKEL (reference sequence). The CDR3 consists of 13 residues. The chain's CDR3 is CASSHGRDNEQFF. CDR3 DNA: TGTGCCAGCAGCCACGGTCGGGATAATGAGCAGTTCTTC.

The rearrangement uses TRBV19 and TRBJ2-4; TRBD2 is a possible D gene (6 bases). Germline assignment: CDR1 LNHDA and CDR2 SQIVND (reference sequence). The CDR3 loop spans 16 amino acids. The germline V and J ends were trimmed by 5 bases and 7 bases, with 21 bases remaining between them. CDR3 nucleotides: TGTGCCAGTAGTGCGGACCCGGGACTCCTCGAGAACATTCAGTACTTC. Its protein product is CASSADPGLLENIQYF.

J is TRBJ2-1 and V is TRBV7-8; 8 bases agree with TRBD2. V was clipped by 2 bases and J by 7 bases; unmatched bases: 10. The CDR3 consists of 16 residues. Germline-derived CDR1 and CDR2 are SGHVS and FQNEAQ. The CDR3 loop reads CASSLLSGSLKNEQFF. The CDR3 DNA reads TGTGCCAGCAGCTTATTGAGCGGGAGTTTGAAAAATGAGCAGTTCTTC.

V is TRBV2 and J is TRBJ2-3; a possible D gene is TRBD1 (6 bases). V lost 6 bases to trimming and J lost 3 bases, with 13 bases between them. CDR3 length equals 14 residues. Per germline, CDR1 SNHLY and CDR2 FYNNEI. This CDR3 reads CASRTGRSTDTQYF. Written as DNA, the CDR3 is TGTGCCAGCAGGACAGGTCGTAGTACAGATACGCAGTATTTT.

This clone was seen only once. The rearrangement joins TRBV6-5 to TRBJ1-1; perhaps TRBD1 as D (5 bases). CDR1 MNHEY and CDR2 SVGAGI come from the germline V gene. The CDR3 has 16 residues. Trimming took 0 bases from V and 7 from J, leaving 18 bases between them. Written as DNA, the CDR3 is TGTGCCAGCAGTTACTCCAGGGCCACTGGGGGGGGTGAAGCTTTCTTT. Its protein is CASSYSRATGGGEAFF.

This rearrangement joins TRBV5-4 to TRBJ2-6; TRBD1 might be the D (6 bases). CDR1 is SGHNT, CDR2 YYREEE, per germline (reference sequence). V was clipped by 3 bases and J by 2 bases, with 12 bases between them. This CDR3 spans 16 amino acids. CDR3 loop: CASSSTGLTGANVLTF. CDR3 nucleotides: TGTGCCAGCAGCTCTACAGGGTTAACTGGGGCCAACGTCCTGACTTTC.